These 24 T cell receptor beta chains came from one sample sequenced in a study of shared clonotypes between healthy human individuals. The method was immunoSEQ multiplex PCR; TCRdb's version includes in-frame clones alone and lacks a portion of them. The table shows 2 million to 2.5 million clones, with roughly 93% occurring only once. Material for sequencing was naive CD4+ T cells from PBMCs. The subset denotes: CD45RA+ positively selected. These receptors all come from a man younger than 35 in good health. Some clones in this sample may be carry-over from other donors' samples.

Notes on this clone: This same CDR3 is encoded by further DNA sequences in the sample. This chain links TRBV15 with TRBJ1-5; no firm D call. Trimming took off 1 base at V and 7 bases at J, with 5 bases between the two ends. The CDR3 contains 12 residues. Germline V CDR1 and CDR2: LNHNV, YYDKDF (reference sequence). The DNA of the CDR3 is TGTGCCACCAGCAGAGTTGGCCAGCCCCAGCATTTT. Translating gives CATSRVGQPQHF.

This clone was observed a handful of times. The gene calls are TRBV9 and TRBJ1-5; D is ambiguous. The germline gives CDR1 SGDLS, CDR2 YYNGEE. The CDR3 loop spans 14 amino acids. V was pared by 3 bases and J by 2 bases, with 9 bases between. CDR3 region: CASSDRGGNQPQHF. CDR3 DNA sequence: TGTGCCAGCAGCGATCGGGGTGGCAATCAGCCCCAGCATTTT.

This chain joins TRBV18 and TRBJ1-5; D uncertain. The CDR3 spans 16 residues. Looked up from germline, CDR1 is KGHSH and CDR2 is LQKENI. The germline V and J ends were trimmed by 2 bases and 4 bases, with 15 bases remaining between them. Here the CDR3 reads CASSPNPGTRNQPQHF. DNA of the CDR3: TGTGCCAGCTCACCAAACCCGGGAACCCGAAATCAGCCCCAGCATTTT.

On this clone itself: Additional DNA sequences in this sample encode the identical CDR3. The CDR3 loop is CASSVGSGGTDTQYF. The CDR3 DNA reads TGTGCCAGCAGCGTAGGGTCAGGGGGGACAGATACGCAGTATTTT. V gene TRBV9 combines with J gene TRBJ2-3; possibly TRBD1 for D (7 bases). The germline gives CDR1 SGDLS, CDR2 YYNGEE. CDR3 length: 15 residues. Trimming removed 0 bases at V and 3 bases at J, with 11 bases between.

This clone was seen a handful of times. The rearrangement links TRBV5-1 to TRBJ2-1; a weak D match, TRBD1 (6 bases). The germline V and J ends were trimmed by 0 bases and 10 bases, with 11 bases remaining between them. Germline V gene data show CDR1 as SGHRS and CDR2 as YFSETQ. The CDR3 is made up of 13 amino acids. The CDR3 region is CASSLVQGGEQFF. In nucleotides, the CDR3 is TGCGCCAGCAGCTTGGTACAGGGTGGGGAGCAGTTCTTC.

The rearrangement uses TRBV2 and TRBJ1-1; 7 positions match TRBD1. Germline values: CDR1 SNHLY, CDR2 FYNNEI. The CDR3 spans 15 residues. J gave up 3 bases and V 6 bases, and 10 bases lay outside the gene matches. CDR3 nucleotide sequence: TGTGCCAGCAGCCCAAGGGGACAGATTTACACTGAAGCTTTCTTT. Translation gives CASSPRGQIYTEAFF.

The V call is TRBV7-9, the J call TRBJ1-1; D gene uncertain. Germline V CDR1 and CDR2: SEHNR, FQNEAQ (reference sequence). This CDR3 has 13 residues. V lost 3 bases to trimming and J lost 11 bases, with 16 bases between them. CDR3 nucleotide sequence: TGTGCCAGCAGCTTGGGATTAGCACAGCGGGCTTTCTTT. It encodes CASSLGLAQRAFF.

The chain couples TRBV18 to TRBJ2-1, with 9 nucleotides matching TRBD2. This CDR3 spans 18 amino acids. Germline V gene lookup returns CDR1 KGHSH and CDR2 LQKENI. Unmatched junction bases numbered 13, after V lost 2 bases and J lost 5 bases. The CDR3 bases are TGTGCCAGCTCACCAAGGTTGGGCGGGAGGGCCCAGGACAATGAGCAGTTCTTC. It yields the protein CASSPRLGGRAQDNEQFF.

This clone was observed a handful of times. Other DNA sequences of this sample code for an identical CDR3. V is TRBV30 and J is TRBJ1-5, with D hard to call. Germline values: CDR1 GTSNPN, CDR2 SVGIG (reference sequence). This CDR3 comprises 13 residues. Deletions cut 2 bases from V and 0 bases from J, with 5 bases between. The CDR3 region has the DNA TGTGCCTGGAGTCCCGATAGCAATCAGCCCCAGCATTTT. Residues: CAWSPDSNQPQHF.

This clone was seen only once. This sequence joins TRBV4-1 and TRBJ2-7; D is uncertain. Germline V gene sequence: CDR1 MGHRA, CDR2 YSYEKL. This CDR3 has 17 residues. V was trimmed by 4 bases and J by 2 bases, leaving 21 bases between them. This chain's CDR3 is CASSPTIDLGSPYEQYF. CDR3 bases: TGCGCCAGCAGCCCAACCATAGACCTCGGCAGCCCCTACGAGCAGTACTTC.

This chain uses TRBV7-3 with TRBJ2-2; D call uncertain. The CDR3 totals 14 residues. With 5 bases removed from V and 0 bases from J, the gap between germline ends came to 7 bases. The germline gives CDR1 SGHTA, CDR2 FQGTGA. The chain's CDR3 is CASSALPNTGELFF. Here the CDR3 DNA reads TGTGCCAGCAGCGCCCTACCGAACACCGGGGAGCTGTTTTTT.

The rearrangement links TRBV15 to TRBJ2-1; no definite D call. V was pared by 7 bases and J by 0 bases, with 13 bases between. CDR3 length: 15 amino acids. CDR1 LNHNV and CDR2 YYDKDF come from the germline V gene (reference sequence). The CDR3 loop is CATTGQQSSYNEQFF. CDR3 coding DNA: TGTGCCACCACGGGCCAGCAGAGCTCCTACAATGAGCAGTTCTTC.

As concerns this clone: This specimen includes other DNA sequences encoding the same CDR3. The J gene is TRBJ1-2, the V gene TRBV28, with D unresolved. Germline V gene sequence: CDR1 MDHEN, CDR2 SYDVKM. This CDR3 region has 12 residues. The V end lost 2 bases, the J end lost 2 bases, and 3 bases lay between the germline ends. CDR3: CASSLINYGYTF. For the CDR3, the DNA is TGTGCCAGCAGTTTAATAAACTATGGCTACACCTTC.

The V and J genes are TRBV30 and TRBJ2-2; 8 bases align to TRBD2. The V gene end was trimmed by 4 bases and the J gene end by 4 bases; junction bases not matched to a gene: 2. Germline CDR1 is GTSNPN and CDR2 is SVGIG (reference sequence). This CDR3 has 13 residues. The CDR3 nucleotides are TGTGCCTGGACCGGGACTAGCACCGGGGAGCTGTTTTTT. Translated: CAWTGTSTGELFF. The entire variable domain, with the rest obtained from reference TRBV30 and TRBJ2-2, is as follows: SQTIHQWPATLVQPVGSPLSLECTVEGTSNPNLYWYRQAAGRGLQLLFYSVGIGQISSEVPQNLSASRPQDRQFILSSKKLLLSDSGFYLCAWTGTSTGELFFGEGSRLTVL.

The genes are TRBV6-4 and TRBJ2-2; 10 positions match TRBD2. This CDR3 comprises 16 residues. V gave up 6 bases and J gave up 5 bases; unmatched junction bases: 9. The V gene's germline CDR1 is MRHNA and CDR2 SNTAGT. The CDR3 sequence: CASSKELAGVTGELFF. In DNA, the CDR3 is TGTGCCAGCAGCAAGGAGCTAGCGGGAGTAACCGGGGAGCTGTTTTTT.

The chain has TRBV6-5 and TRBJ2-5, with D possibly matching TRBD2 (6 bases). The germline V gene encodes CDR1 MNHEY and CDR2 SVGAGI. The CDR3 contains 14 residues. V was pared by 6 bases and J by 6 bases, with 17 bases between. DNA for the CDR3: TGTGCCAGCAGGAACTCTCTCGGCGGGAAGACCCAGTACTTC. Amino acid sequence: CASRNSLGGKTQYF.

CDR3 amino acids: CASSFYLTSGSRFTGELFF. In DNA, the CDR3 is TGTGCCAGCAGTTTCTACCTGACTAGCGGGAGTCGTTTCACCGGGGAGCTGTTTTTT. V usage is TRBV27 and J usage is TRBJ2-2, with 12 nucleotides matching TRBD2. Germline CDR1 MNHEY, CDR2 SMNVEV (reference sequence). V dropped 3 bases and J dropped 4; count of bases not matched to a gene: 12. The CDR3 totals 19 residues.

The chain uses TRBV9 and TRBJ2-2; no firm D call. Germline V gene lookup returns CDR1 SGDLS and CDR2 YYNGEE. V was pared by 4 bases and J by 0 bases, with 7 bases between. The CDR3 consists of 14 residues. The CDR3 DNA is TGTGCCAGCAGCCCTAAAGCGAACACCGGGGAGCTGTTTTTT. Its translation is CASSPKANTGELFF.

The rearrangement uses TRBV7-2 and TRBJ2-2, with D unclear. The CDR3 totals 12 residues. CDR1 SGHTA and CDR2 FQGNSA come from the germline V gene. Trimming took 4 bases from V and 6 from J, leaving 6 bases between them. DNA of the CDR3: TGTGCCAGCAGCTCGGCGGCCGGGGAGCTGTTTTTT. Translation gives CASSSAAGELFF.

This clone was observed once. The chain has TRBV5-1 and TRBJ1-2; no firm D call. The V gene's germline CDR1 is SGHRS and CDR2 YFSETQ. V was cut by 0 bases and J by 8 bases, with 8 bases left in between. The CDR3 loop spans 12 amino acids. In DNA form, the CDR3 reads TGCGCCAGCAGCTTGGCCGCGGACGGCTACACCTTC. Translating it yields CASSLAADGYTF.

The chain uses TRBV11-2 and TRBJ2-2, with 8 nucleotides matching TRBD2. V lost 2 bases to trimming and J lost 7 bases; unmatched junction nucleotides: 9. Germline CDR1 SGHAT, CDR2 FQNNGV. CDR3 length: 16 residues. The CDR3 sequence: CASSLSGRRSGGELFF. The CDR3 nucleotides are TGTGCCAGCAGCTTAAGCGGGAGAAGAAGTGGCGGGGAGCTGTTTTTT.

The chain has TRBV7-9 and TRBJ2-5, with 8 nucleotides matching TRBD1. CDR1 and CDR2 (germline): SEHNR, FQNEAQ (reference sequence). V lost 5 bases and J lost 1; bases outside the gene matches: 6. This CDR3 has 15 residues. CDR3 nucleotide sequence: TGTGCCAGCAGCCGGACAGGGTCGGGCCAAGAGACCCAGTACTTC. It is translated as CASSRTGSGQETQYF.

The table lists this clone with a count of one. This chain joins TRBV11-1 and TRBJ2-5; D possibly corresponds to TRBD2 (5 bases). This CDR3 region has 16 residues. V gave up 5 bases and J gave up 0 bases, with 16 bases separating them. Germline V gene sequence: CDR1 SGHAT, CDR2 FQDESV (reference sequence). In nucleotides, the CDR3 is TGTGCCAGCAGCCCGCCCGAGGGATCGTACCAAGAGACCCAGTACTTC. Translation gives CASSPPEGSYQETQYF.

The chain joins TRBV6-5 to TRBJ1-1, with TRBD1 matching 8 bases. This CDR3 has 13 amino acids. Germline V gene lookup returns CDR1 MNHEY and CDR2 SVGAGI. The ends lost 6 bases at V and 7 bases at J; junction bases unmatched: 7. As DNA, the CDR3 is TGTGCCAGCAGAACAGGGGGAAGCGGTGAAGCTTTCTTT. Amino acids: CASRTGGSGEAFF.